This entry features one T cell receptor (beta chain) sequence. The specificity of this receptor is unknown. No quality values exist for individual bases; no much larger clone is one base distant. Including cysteine and phenylalanine, the CDR3 has 15 amino acids. The entry retains the CDR3 DNA only, 45 bases that are in frame from base 1. V sheds 6 bases and J sheds 1 base, leaving 12 bases between their ends. Per the germline V gene, SNHLY is the CDR1 and FYNNEI is the CDR2. The CDR3 regions of human TCRbeta chains were analyzed by immunosequencing. Per the original workflow: Repertoire TCRs were matched against a reference library of SARS-CoV-2-specific TCRs generated with the MIRA antigen-specificity platform. Breadth was defined as the fraction of unique TCRs that were SARS-CoV-2-associated. Depth was defined as the fraction of total T cells that were SARS-CoV-2-associated. Using the MIRA data, every spike-specific TCR was mapped to the spike region that the TCR reacted to and assigned to either a CD4 or a CD8 class. Log10-transformed breadth and depth values were compared by one-way ANOVA with Sidak's multiple comparisons tests. TCRdb holds this immuneACCESS table with in-frame rearrangements only. Some clones are missing; in checked studies, unresolved V genes explain under half, and the rest has no known cause. V, J and clone size are those of that table, while D and trimming were read from the DNA. In this sample the table shows about 180,000 clones, approximately 90% of which occur a single time. Roughly 1.6% of the sample is in the top ten clones.

This sample is part of a study of T cell responses to AZD1222 COVID-19 vaccine (dated by TCRdb to about 2021). Regarding the research as a whole: AZD1222 recipients whose second dose came at about 4 weeks and those whose second dose came at about 12 weeks were combined into one group, since spike-specific TCR depth and breadth did not differ between the two schedules. TCR sequencing covered over 230 trial participants: 200 to 220 given two doses of AZD1222 and 26 given two doses of MenACWY control vaccine. Trial participants were enrolled into age subgroups of 18-55, 56-69 and 70-plus years, which contained about 150, 27 and 61 TCR-sequenced participants, respectively. Broader findings and caveats from the paper: The vaccine-associated CD4 TCRs covered the entire spike protein, and the dominant responses fell in regions 160-218 and 743-854. After two AZD1222 doses, spike-specific TCR breadth and depth were significantly higher than at day 0 and than in MenACWY recipients. The 56-69-year group was small, and its depth increase did not reach significance, likely because of low power. No day 14 peak-response samples were available, so repertoires were characterized only after the peak T cell response. Most participants were white British and females outnumbered males, and the authors suggested that clonal diversity may have been underestimated. Conclusions about previously exposed vaccinees are limited because only six or seven AZD1222 recipients were SARS-CoV-2 seropositive at baseline. Reportedly, almost half of the unique spike-specific TCRs recognized epitopes lying outside the regions that are mutated in the B.1.351 and B.1.1.7 variants.

Interpreted using the paper, the time point label stands for: baseline before first vaccination. Vaccinee samples came from UK trials COV001 and COV002, including a single-blind randomized controlled phase 2/3 trial of AZD1222 (ChAdOx1 nCoV-19) in healthy adults. Trial participant PBMC samples were collected at day 0 and day 28 after the second dose for TCRbeta chain sequencing. This clonotype was sampled from an adult in good health. The chain is assembled from TRBV2 and TRBJ1-4, with the identity of the D gene unclear. The sample in question was peripheral blood, obtained on day 0 of AZD1222 vaccination. The nucleotide sequence reads as follows: TGTGCCAGCAGGGGCTTTTTAGAAACTAATGAAAAACTGTTTTTT. It codes for CASRGFLETNEKLFF.